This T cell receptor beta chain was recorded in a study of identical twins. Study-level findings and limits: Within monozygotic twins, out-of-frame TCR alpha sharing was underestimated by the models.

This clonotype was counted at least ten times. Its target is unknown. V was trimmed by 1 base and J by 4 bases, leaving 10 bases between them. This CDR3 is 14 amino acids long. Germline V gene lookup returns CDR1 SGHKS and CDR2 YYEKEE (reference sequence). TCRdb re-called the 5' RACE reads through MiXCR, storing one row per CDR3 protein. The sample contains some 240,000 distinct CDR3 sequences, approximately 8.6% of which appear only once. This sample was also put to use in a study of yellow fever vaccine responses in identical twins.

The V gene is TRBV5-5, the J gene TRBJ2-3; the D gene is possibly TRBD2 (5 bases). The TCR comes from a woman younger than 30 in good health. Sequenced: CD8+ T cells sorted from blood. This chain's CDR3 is CASSLMLAADTQYF. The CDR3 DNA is TGTGCCAGCAGCTTGATGCTAGCCGCAGATACGCAGTATTTT.